Each of the 28 T cell receptor beta chains below was sequenced from the same sample in a study of radiotherapy plus CTLA-4 blockade in lung cancer. Profiling relied on immunoSEQ multiplex PCR, and the TCRdb table lists in-frame clones only, not all of them. The table lists under 25,000 clones, approximately 70% of them singletons. The specimen comprised peripheral blood, sampled from a patient treated with radiotherapy plus ipilimumab. The receptors here all came from a human donor with non-small cell lung cancer who had stable disease on radiotherapy plus ipilimumab.

J is TRBJ2-7 and V is TRBV6-5; D is undetermined. This CDR3 comprises 14 residues. Deletions cut 6 bases from V and 3 bases from J, with 15 bases between. Germline assignment: CDR1 MNHEY and CDR2 SVGAGI. CDR3 sequence reads: CASSKQRSVYEQYF. In DNA, the CDR3 is TGTGCCAGCAGCAAACAGCGTTCCGTCTACGAGCAGTACTTC.

This clone was counted a single time. The gene calls are TRBV19 and TRBJ2-3; a possible D gene is TRBD2 (5 bases). V was cut by 5 bases and J by 3 bases, with 12 bases left in between. In germline, CDR1 is LNHDA, CDR2 SQIVND (reference sequence). The CDR3 runs to 14 residues. CDR3 sequence: CASSQRKGTDTQYF. The CDR3 DNA follows: TGTGCCAGTAGTCAGCGGAAGGGAACAGATACGCAGTATTTT.

This sequence joins TRBV7-9 and TRBJ2-5, with 11 positions matching TRBD2. Losses at the gene ends were 8 bases for V and 0 bases for J; bases not matched to a gene: 5. CDR3 length: 15 amino acids. The germline CDR1 and CDR2 sequences are SEHNR and FQNEAQ (reference sequence). The CDR3 sequence: CASGSSGGYQETQYF. The CDR3 DNA reads as TGTGCCAGCGGCTCTAGCGGGGGGTACCAAGAGACCCAGTACTTC.

The chain has TRBV7-9 and TRBJ2-7; 11 bases are a match to TRBD1. V gave up 4 bases and J gave up 6 bases; unmatched junction bases: 5. Per germline, CDR1 SEHNR and CDR2 FQNEAQ (reference sequence). This CDR3 is 14 amino acids long. This CDR3 is CASSYLGQGAEQYF. Written as DNA, the CDR3 is TGTGCCAGCAGCTACTTAGGACAGGGGGCCGAGCAGTACTTC.

Only a few counts were recorded for this clone. V usage is TRBV27 and J usage is TRBJ2-3; no reliable D call. Trimming took off 3 bases at V and 0 bases at J, with 10 bases between the two ends. The CDR3 has 15 residues. Germline lookup yields CDR1 MNHEY and CDR2 SMNVEV (reference sequence). The CDR3 coding sequence is TGTGCCAGCAGTTTTTCTGGATTTAGCACAGATACGCAGTATTTT. Translation: CASSFSGFSTDTQYF.

This clone came up once. The chain recombines TRBV11-2 with TRBJ2-2, with TRBD2 identical over 14 bases. Germline V gene lookup returns CDR1 SGHAT and CDR2 FQNNGV. This CDR3 is 17 amino acids long. V trimming: 6 bases; J trimming: 4 bases; junction bases outside the gene matches: 7. In DNA form, the CDR3 reads TGTGCCAGCAGAGGGACTAGCGGGAGCCGGGGCACCGGGGAGCTGTTTTTT. It encodes CASRGTSGSRGTGELFF.

The chain couples TRBV7-7 to TRBJ2-3, with TRBD2 matching 12 bases. The CDR3 extends over 15 amino acids. Germline lookup yields CDR1 SSHAT and CDR2 FNYEAQ (reference sequence). The CDR3 protein is CASAWTSGKADTQYF. CDR3 nucleotides: TGTGCTAGCGCTTGGACTAGCGGGAAGGCAGATACGCAGTATTTT.

This clone was counted between two and nine times. The V call is TRBV5-6, the J call TRBJ1-2, with a weak D call TRBD1 (6 bases). The ends were cut back, 3 bases at V and 3 bases at J, with 12 bases in the middle. The V gene's germline CDR1 is SGHDT and CDR2 YYEEEE. The CDR3 length is 14 residues. CDR3 in amino acids: CASSSDRADYGYTF. The CDR3 DNA is TGTGCCAGCAGCTCGGACAGAGCTGACTATGGCTACACCTTC.

This clone turned up a few times. The genes are TRBV5-4 and TRBJ2-1, with 10 bases identical to TRBD2. Unmatched junction bases numbered 7, after V lost 4 bases and J lost 6 bases. Germline V gene sequence: CDR1 SGHNT, CDR2 YYREEE (reference sequence). The CDR3 is 15 amino acids. The CDR3 spells CASSRGLAIGNEQFF. Here the CDR3 DNA reads TGTGCCAGCAGCCGGGGACTAGCGATAGGCAATGAGCAGTTCTTC.

The genes are TRBV7-2 and TRBJ2-1; 7 bases line up with TRBD2. With V trimmed by 1 base and J by 3 bases, 9 bases remained unmatched. The CDR3 contains 17 residues. The germline V gene has CDR1 SGHTA and CDR2 FQGNSA. In DNA, the CDR3 is TGTGCCAGCAGCTTAGTACCGGCGGGAGAGCTCTACAATGAGCAGTTCTTC. This sequence encodes CASSLVPAGELYNEQFF.

The chain is built from TRBV28 and TRBJ2-7; 11 positions match TRBD2. The junction had 18 bases not matched to a gene; V was cut back by 7 bases and J by 4 bases. Per the germline V gene, CDR1 is MDHEN and CDR2 is SYDVKM. The CDR3 consists of 18 residues. The CDR3 protein is CASIPEVAGGPKAYEQYF. The CDR3 nucleotides read TGTGCCAGCATACCCGAAGTAGCGGGAGGGCCGAAGGCATACGAGCAGTACTTC.

This chain uses TRBV19 with TRBJ1-1, with D unresolved. The CDR3 contains 13 residues. The V and J ends lost 6 bases and 3 bases respectively, with 11 bases between them. Germline CDR1 and CDR2: LNHDA and SQIVND (reference sequence). In DNA form, the CDR3 reads TGTGCCAGTAGGTGGAGAGGGTACACTGAAGCTTTCTTT. This translates into CASRWRGYTEAFF.

This chain connects TRBV12-5 to TRBJ2-7; possible D gene TRBD1, 5 bases. Trimming removed 5 bases from V and 0 bases from J, with 23 bases in between. The length of the CDR3 is 18 residues. CDR1 LGHNT and CDR2 FRNRAP come from the germline V gene. CDR3 DNA sequence: TGTGCTAGTGGTCTTCCCTTTCGGACGACAGCCCTCTCCTACGAGCAGTACTTC. This encodes CASGLPFRTTALSYEQYF.

CDR3 bases: TGTGCCAGCAGCTTATCCGGACAGGGCACCTATGGCTACACCTTC. Translation gives CASSLSGQGTYGYTF. The chain links TRBV7-9 to TRBJ1-2; 8 bases fit TRBD1. The CDR3 is made up of 15 amino acids. The germline V gene encodes CDR1 SEHNR and CDR2 FQNEAQ (reference sequence). V dropped 2 bases and J dropped 4; count of bases not matched to a gene: 6.

This clone was detected only a few times. The rearrangement links TRBV4-1 to TRBJ2-7; D may be TRBD2 (6 bases). V shed 2 bases and J shed 3 bases, with 14 bases lying between them. The CDR3 contains 15 residues. CDR1 is MGHRA and CDR2 is YSYEKL in the germline V gene. The CDR3, as DNA: TGCGCCAGCAGCCAAAGCTCGGGGACTCTCTACGAGCAGTACTTC. As protein: CASSQSSGTLYEQYF.

V usage is TRBV28 and J usage is TRBJ2-7; 9 positions match TRBD1. The CDR3 length is 15 residues. Trimming took 1 base from V and 5 from J; bases not matched to a gene: 6. CDR1 is MDHEN and CDR2 is SYDVKM in the germline V gene. The CDR3 here is CASSLLTGGFHEQYF. CDR3 nucleotides: TGTGCCAGCAGTTTATTAACAGGGGGCTTCCACGAGCAGTACTTC.

This clone was counted a single time. The J gene is TRBJ2-1, the V gene TRBV6-5; TRBD2 matches 14 bases. The CDR3 contains 15 residues. CDR1 is MNHEY, CDR2 SVGAGI, per germline. With V trimmed by 7 bases and J by 7 bases, 6 bases remained unmatched. The CDR3 sequence: CASTGLAGGWNEQFF. CDR3 nucleotides: TGTGCCAGCACCGGACTAGCGGGAGGATGGAATGAGCAGTTCTTC.

This clone was seen only a few times. V usage is TRBV7-1 and J usage is TRBJ1-2, with D perhaps matching TRBD1 (5 bases). TRBV7-1 is an ORF, with its function uncertain. Trimming removed 4 bases at V and 7 bases at J, with 16 bases between. The CDR3 is made up of 14 amino acids. CDR3 residues: CASSLSGGSSGYTF. The DNA for the CDR3 is TGTGCCAGCAGCTTAAGTGGGGGGAGCAGTGGCTACACCTTC.

The V gene is TRBV14, the J gene TRBJ2-5; the D is unclear. The V end lost 4 bases, the J end lost 4 bases, and 13 bases lay between the germline ends. Germline V gene sequence: CDR1 SGHDN, CDR2 FVKESK. The CDR3 length is 14 residues. CDR3 DNA: TGTGCCAGCAGCCTCTCATGGAGCGCAGAGACCCAGTACTTC. Amino acid sequence: CASSLSWSAETQYF.

The V call is TRBV18, the J call TRBJ2-5, with 15 bases lining up with TRBD2. There are 16 residues in the CDR3. The J segment lost 4 bases and the V segment lost 1 base, leaving 1 base of the junction unmatched. Germline CDR1 reads KGHSH; CDR2 reads LQKENI. The CDR3 protein is CASSPQGLAGGETQYF. The CDR3 DNA follows: TGTGCCAGCTCACCACAGGGACTAGCGGGAGGAGAGACCCAGTACTTC.

V gene TRBV11-3 combines with J gene TRBJ1-1; D gene ambiguous. The length of the CDR3 is 10 residues. Trimming took 2 bases from V and 5 from J, leaving 0 bases between them. Germline V gene lookup returns CDR1 SGHNT and CDR2 YENEEA. The DNA for the CDR3 is TGTGCCAGCAGCTTAACTGAAGCTTTCTTT. Translation: CASSLTEAFF. The full variable domain, rest sourced from reference TRBV11-3 and TRBJ1-1, is EAGVVQSPRYKIIEKKQPVAFWCNPISGHNTLYWYLQNLGQGPELLIRYENEEAVDDSQLPKDRFSAERLKGVDSTLKIQPAELGDSAVYLCASSLTEAFFGQGTRLTVV.

The rearrangement uses TRBV19 and TRBJ1-5; D remains ambiguous. V was pared by 6 bases and J by 0 bases, with 12 bases between. The CDR3 has 15 residues. Germline lookup yields CDR1 LNHDA and CDR2 SQIVND (reference sequence). The CDR3 region has the DNA TGTGCCAGTAGAACCACAGAATTTAGCAATCAGCCCCAGCATTTT. It yields the protein CASRTTEFSNQPQHF.

V is TRBV2 and J is TRBJ1-1; D gene unclear. CDR3 size: 13 residues. V lost 4 bases to trimming and J lost 0 bases, with 6 bases between them. The germline gives CDR1 SNHLY, CDR2 FYNNEI. In DNA, the CDR3 is TGTGCCAGCAGTGCCGGCCTGAACACTGAAGCTTTCTTT. Protein: CASSAGLNTEAFF.

The J gene is TRBJ1-2, the V gene TRBV4-1, with D possibly being TRBD1 (5 bases). The CDR3 covers 15 residues. CDR1 and CDR2 (germline): MGHRA, YSYEKL. The V gene lost 1 base and the J gene lost 5 bases, with 14 bases spanning the gap. CDR3 amino acids: CASSQGLGRQYGYTF. Here the CDR3 DNA reads TGCGCCAGCAGCCAAGGCCTTGGTCGACAGTATGGCTACACCTTC.

J is TRBJ2-7 and V is TRBV19; TRBD2 matches 8 bases. The CDR3 is 14 residues long. Germline values: CDR1 LNHDA, CDR2 SQIVND (reference sequence). Germline trimming cut 6 bases from V and 3 bases from J; bases unmatched to any gene: 7. The chain's CDR3 is CASSSSGSLYEQYF. Written as DNA, the CDR3 is TGTGCCAGTAGCTCGAGCGGGAGTCTCTACGAGCAGTACTTC.

V and J are TRBV28 and TRBJ2-7; 11 bases map to TRBD2. Trimming at V came to 10 bases and at J to 7 bases, leaving 9 bases not matched to a gene. The CDR3 spans 13 residues. CDR1 is MDHEN, CDR2 SYDVKM, per germline. The CDR3 is CATQLAGVWEQYF. CDR3 bases: TGTGCCACCCAACTAGCGGGAGTGTGGGAGCAGTACTTC.

For the CDR3, the DNA is TGTGCCAGCAGCTACATAGGGGCGCGGAGCAATCAGCCCCAGCATTTT. Protein product: CASSYIGARSNQPQHF. The chain carries TRBV7-2 and TRBJ1-5, with D possibly matching TRBD1 (5 bases). The CDR3 runs 16 residues. CDR1 and CDR2 (germline): SGHTA, FQGNSA. V lost 4 bases and J lost 1, with 14 bases in between.

The chain couples TRBV5-4 to TRBJ2-5, with D possibly TRBD1 on 6 matching bases. The CDR3 contains 15 residues. Trimming removed 1 base at V and 5 bases at J, with 15 bases between. Germline CDR1 SGHNT, CDR2 YYREEE (reference sequence). The CDR3 DNA is TGTGCCAGCAGCTTGATCCAGGGGACCGGGGAGACCCAGTACTTC. Its translation: CASSLIQGTGETQYF.